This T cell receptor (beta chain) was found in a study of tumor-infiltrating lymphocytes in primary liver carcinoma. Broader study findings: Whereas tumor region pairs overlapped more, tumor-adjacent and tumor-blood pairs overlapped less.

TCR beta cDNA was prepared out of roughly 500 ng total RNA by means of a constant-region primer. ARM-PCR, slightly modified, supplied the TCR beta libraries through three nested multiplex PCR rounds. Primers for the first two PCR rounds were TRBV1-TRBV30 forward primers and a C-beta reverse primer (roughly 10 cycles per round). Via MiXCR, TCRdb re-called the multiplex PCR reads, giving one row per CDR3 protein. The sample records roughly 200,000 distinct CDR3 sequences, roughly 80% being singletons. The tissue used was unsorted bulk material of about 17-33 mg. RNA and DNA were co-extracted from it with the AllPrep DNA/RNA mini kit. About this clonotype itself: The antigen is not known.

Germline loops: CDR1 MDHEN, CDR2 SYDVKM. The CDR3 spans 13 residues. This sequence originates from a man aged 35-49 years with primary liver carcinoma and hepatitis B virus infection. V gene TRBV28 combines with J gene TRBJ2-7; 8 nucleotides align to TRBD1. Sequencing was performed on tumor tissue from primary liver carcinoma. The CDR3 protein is CARRSTGAYEQYF. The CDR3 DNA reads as TGTGCTAGGAGATCGACAGGGGCCTACGAGCAGTACTTC.